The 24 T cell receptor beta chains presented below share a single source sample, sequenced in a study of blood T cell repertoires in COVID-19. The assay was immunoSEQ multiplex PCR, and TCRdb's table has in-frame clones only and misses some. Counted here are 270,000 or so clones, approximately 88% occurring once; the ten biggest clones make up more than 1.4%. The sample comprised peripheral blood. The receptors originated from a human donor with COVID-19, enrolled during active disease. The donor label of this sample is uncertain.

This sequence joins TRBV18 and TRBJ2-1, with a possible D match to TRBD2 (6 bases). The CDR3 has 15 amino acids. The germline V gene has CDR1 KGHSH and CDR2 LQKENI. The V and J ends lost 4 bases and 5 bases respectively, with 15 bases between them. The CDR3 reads CASSLPLTGDNEQFF. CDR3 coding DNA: TGTGCCAGCTCACTGCCACTAACGGGGGACAATGAGCAGTTCTTC.

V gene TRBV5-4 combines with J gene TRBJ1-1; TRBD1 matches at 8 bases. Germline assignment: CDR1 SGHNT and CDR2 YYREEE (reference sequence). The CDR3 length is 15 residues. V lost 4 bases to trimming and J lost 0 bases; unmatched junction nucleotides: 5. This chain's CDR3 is CASSRWGQVNTEAFF. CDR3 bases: TGTGCCAGCAGCCGATGGGGACAGGTGAACACTGAAGCTTTCTTT.

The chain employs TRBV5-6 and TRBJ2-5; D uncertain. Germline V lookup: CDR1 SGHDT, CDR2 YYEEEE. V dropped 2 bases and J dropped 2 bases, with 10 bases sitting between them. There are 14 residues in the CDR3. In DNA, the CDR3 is TGTGCCAGCAGCTTTGGAACAGAACAAGAGACCCAGTACTTC. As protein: CASSFGTEQETQYF.

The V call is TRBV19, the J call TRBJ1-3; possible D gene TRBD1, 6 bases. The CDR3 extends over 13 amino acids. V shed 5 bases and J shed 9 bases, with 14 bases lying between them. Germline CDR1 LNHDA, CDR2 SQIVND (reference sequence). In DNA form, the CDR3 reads TGTGCCAGTAGTTCAAGGGAAGGGGGCACCATATATTTT. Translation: CASSSREGGTIYF.

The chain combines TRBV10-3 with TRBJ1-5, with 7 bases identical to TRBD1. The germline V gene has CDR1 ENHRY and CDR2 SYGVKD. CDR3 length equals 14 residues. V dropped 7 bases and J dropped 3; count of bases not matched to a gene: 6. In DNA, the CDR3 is TGTGCCATCACTCAGGACAGGATCAATCAGCCCCAGCATTTT. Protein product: CAITQDRINQPQHF.

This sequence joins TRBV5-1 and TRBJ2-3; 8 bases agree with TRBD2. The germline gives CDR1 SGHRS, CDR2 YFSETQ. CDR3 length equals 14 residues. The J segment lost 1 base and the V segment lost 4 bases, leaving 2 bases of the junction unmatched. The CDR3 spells CASSPGGGTDTQYF. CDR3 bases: TGCGCCAGCAGCCCGGGGGGGGGCACAGATACGCAGTATTTT.

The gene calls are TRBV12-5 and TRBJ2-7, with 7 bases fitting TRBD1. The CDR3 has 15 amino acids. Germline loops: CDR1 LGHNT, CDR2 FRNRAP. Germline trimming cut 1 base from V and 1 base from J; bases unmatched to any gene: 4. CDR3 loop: CASGLAQGVSYEQYF. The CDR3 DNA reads TGTGCTAGTGGTTTGGCGCAGGGGGTTTCCTACGAGCAGTACTTC.

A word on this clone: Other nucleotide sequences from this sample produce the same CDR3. The CDR3 nucleotides are TGCGCCAGCAGCTTACAGGGGGCCCAAGAGACCCAGTACTTC. This gives the protein CASSLQGAQETQYF. The chain has TRBV5-1 and TRBJ2-5; the match to TRBD1 covers 9 bases. After removal of 2 bases from V and 1 base from J, the junction contained 0 bases not matched to a gene. CDR3 length: 14 amino acids. Germline assignment: CDR1 SGHRS and CDR2 YFSETQ. The variable domain in full, completed from reference TRBV5-1 and TRBJ2-5, reads KAGVTQTPRYLIKTRGQQVTLSCSPISGHRSVSWYQQTPGQGLQFLFEYFSETQRNKGNFPGRFSGRQFSNSRSEMNVSTLELGDSALYLCASSLQGAQETQYFGPGTRLLVL.

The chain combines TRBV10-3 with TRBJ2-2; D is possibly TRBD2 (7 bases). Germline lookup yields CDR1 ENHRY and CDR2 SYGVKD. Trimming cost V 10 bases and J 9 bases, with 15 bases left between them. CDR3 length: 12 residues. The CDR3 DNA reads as TGTGCCACCCGAGGGGGGGTCTGGGAGCTGTTTTTT. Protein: CATRGGVWELFF.

The CDR3 sequence: CASSLRQGQGETQYF. The CDR3 DNA sequence: TGCGCCAGCAGCCTCAGACAGGGGCAGGGAGAGACCCAGTACTTC. The chain has TRBV5-1 and TRBJ2-5; 8 bases are shared with TRBD1. In germline, CDR1 is SGHRS, CDR2 YFSETQ. This CDR3 has 15 residues. After removal of 4 bases from V and 4 bases from J, the junction contained 9 bases not matched to a gene.

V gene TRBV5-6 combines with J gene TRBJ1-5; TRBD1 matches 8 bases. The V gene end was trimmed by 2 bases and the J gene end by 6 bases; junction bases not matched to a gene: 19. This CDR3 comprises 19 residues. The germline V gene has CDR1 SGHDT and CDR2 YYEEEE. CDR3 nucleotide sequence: TGTGCCAGCAGCTTCCCCCTTTGGACAGGGCTCCTCTTGGGTCAGCCCCAGCATTTT. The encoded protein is CASSFPLWTGLLLGQPQHF.

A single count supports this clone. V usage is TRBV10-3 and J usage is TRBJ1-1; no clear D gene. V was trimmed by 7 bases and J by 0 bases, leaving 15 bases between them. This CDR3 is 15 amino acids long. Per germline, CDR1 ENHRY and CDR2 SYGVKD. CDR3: CAITEDFPMNTEAFF. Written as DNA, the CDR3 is TGTGCCATCACCGAGGACTTTCCCATGAACACTGAAGCTTTCTTT.

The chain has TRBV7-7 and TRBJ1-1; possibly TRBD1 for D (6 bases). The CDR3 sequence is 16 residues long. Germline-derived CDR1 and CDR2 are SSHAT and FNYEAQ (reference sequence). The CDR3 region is CASRPAGVRMNTEAFF. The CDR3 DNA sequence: TGTGCTAGCCGCCCCGCAGGGGTTCGCATGAACACTGAAGCTTTCTTT.

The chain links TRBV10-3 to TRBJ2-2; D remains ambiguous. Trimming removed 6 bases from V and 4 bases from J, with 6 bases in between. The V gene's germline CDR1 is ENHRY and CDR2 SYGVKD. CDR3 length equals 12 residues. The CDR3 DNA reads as TGTGCCATCAGGCCGGGCACCGGGGAGCTGTTTTTT. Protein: CAIRPGTGELFF.

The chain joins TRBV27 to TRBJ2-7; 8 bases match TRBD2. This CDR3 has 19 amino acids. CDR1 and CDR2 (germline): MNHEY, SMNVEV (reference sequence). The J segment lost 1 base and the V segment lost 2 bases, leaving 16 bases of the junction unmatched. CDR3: CASSLRSQVGSGTSYEQYF. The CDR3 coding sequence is TGTGCCAGCAGTTTAAGGTCACAGGTTGGTAGCGGGACGTCCTACGAGCAGTACTTC.

In DNA form, the CDR3 reads TGTGCCAGCAGCTTGACTAGTGATGAGCAGTTCTTC. Residues: CASSLTSDEQFF. The rearrangement uses TRBV7-6 and TRBJ2-1, with a weak D call TRBD2 (6 bases). V lost 3 bases to trimming and J lost 8 bases, with 8 bases between them. Germline CDR1 and CDR2: SGHVS and FNYEAQ. The CDR3 totals 12 residues.

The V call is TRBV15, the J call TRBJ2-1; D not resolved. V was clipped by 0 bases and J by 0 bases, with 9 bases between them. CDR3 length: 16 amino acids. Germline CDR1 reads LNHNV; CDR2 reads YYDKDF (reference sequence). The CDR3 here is CATSRDPLTSYNEQFF. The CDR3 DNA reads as TGTGCCACCAGCAGAGATCCACTTACCTCCTACAATGAGCAGTTCTTC.

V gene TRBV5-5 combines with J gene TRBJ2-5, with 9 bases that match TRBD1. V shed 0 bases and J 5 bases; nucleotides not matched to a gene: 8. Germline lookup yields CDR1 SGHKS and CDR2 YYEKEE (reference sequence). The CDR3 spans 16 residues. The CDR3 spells CASSLALGTGWETQYF. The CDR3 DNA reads TGTGCCAGCAGCTTGGCCCTTGGGACAGGGTGGGAGACCCAGTACTTC.

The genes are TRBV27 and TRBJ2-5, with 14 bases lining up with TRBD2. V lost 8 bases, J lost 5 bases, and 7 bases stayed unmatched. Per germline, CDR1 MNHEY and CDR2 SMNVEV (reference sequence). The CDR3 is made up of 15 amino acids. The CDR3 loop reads CASSRTSGRRETQYF. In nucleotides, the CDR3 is TGTGCCAGCTCCCGGACTAGCGGGAGGCGGGAGACCCAGTACTTC.

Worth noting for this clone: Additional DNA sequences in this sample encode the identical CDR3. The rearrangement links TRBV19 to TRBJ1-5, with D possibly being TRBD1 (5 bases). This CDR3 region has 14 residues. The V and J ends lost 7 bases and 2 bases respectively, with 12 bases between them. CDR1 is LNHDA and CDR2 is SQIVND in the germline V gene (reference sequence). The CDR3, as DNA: TGTGCCAGTACCCCAGGAGGGGGCAATCAGCCCCAGCATTTT. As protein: CASTPGGGNQPQHF.

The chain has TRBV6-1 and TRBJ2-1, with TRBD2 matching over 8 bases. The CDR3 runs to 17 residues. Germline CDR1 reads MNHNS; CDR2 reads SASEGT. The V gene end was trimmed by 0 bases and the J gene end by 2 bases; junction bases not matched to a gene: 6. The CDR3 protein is CASSEAGRGRPYNEQFF. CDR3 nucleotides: TGTGCCAGCAGTGAAGCGGGACGCGGGAGGCCCTACAATGAGCAGTTCTTC.

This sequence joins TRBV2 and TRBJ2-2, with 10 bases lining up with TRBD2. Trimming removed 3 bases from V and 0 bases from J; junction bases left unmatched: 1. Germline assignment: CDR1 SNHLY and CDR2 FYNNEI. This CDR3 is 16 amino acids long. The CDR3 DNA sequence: TGTGCCAGCAGTGAGGGGACTAGCGCGAACACCGGGGAGCTGTTTTTT. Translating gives CASSEGTSANTGELFF. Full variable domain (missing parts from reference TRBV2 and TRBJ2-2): EPEVTQTPSHQVTQMGQEVILRCVPISNHLYFYWYRQILGQKVEFLVSFYNNEISEKSEIFDDQFSVERPDGSNFTLKIRSTKLEDSAMYFCASSEGTSANTGELFFGEGSRLTVL.

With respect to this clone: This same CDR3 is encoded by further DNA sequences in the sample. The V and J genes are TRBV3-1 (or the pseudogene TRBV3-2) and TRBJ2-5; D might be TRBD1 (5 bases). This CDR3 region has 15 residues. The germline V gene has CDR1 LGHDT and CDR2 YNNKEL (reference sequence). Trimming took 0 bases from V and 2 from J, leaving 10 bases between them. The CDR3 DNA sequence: TGTGCCAGCAGCCAAGATTTGGCAGGGCAAGAGACCCAGTACTTC. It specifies CASSQDLAGQETQYF.

The CDR3 here is CASSVGVAGVGTGELFF. The CDR3 DNA reads TGTGCCAGTAGTGTGGGGGTAGCGGGAGTGGGCACCGGGGAGCTGTTTTTT. J is TRBJ2-2 and V is TRBV19; 9 nucleotides line up with TRBD2. The CDR3 totals 17 residues. Germline loops: CDR1 LNHDA, CDR2 SQIVND (reference sequence). Unmatched junction bases numbered 11, after V lost 5 bases and J lost 4 bases.